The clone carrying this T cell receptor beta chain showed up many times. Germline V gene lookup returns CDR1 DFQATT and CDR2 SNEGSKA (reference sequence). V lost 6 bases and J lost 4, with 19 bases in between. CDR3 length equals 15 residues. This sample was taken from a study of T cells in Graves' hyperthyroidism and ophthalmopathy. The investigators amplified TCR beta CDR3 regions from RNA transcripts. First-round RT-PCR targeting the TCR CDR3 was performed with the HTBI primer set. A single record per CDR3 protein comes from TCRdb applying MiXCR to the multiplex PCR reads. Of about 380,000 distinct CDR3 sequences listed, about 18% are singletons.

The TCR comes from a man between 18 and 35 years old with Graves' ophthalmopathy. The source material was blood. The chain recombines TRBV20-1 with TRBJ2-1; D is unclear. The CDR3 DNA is TGCAGTGCCTCCCGGCCGGCCCAATTTTACAATGAGCAGTTCTTC. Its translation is CSASRPAQFYNEQFF.